This is a list of T cell receptor beta chains from one sample in a study of cytomegalovirus exposure and HLA in healthy donors. Assay: immunoSEQ multiplex PCR; the TCRdb copy retains only in-frame clones and omits some. Of 200,000 or so clones listed, 60% to 80% are singletons. The specimen sequenced was PBMCs. These receptors all come from a woman in her twenties or thirties in good health and CMV-seropositive. Each CDR3 is given with its conserved first and last residue. Fields, in order: D gene, V gene, J gene, clone size, CDR3 protein, CDR3 DNA. D genes are given only for firm matches. A clone size is listed for some rows: how often the clone was seen (once, few, many), or a class if it is expanded.

-	TRBV28	TRBJ1-3	-	CASSDINSGNTIYF	TGTGCCAGCAGCGATATAAACTCAGGAAACACCATATATTTT
-	TRBV7-8	TRBJ1-2	-	CASSPLRGYTF	TGTGCCAGCAGCCCGTTGAGGGGCTACACCTTC
TRBD1	TRBV5-1	TRBJ1-4	few	CASSLVGTGNEKLFF	TGCGCCAGCAGCTTGGTGGGGACAGGGAATGAAAAACTGTTTTTT
-	TRBV6-6	TRBJ1-2	-	CASSVDTGPYGYTF	TGTGCCAGCAGTGTGGACACGGGCCCCTATGGCTACACCTTC
-	TRBV2	TRBJ1-5	-	CASRGQGNQPQHF	TGTGCCAGCAGGGGGCAGGGCAATCAGCCCCAGCATTTT
-	TRBV28	TRBJ1-1	-	CASRLIDRNTEAFF	TGTGCCAGCAGGCTTATTGACAGAAACACTGAAGCTTTCTTT
-	TRBV27	TRBJ1-2	-	CASSSGRGGYGYTF	TGTGCCAGCAGTTCAGGGAGGGGGGGCTATGGCTACACCTTC
-	TRBV7-3	TRBJ2-2	few	CASSPLWNTGELFF	TGTGCCAGCAGCCCCCTCTGGAACACCGGGGAGCTGTTTTTT
TRBD1	TRBV29-1	TRBJ1-4	-	CSARTGVHEKLFF	TGCAGCGCCCGGACAGGGGTTCACGAAAAACTGTTTTTT
TRBD2	TRBV5-1	TRBJ2-1	once	CASSLERGEVWNEQFF	TGCGCCAGCAGCTTGGAACGGGGGGAGGTGTGGAATGAGCAGTTCTTC
-	TRBV11-1	TRBJ1-2	-	CASSAYRDGYTF	TGTGCCAGCAGCGCGTACAGGGATGGCTACACCTTC
-	TRBV29-1	TRBJ1-2	-	CSGGDGVGYTF	TGCAGCGGGGGAGACGGCGTTGGCTACACCTTC
-	TRBV28	TRBJ1-3	few	CASSLGGSKVATIYF	TGTGCCAGCAGTTTGGGGGGGTCTAAGGTGGCCACCATATATTTT
-	TRBV18	TRBJ1-2	few	CASSPYDYGYTF	TGTGCCAGCTCACCCTATGATTATGGCTACACCTTC
-	TRBV9	TRBJ2-7	-	CASSVDGEPYEQYF	TGTGCCAGCAGCGTAGACGGGGAGCCCTACGAGCAGTACTTC
-	TRBV6-5	TRBJ1-2	-	CASRAGGVDYGYTF	TGTGCCAGCAGGGCGGGGGGCGTCGACTATGGCTACACCTTC
TRBD1	TRBV13	TRBJ1-4	-	CASRTGPSLELFF	TGTGCCAGTAGGACAGGGCCGTCGCTGGAACTGTTTTTT